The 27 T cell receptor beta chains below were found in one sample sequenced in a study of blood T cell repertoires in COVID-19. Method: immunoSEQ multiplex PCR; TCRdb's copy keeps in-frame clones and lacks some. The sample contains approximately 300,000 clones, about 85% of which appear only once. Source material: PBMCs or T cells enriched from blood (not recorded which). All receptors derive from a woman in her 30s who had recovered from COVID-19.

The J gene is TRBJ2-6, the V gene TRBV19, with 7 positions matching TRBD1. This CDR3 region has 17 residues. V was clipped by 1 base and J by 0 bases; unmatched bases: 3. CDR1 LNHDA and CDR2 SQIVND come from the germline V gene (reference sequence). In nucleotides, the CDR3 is TGTGCCAGTAGTATAGCCACAGGGGCCTCTGGGGCCAACGTCCTGACTTTC. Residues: CASSIATGASGANVLTF.

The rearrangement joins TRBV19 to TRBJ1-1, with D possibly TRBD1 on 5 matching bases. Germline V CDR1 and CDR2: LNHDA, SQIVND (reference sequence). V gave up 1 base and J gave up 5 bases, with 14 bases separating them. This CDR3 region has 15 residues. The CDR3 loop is CASSIGAGGRTEAFF. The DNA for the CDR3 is TGTGCCAGTAGTATAGGGGCCGGGGGGAGGACTGAAGCTTTCTTT.

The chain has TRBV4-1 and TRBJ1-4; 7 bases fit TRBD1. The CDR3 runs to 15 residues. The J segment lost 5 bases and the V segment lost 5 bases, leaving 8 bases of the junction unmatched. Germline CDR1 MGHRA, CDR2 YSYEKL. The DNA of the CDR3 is TGCGCCAGCAGCACGCGACAGGGCGCGAATGAAAAACTGTTTTTT. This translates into CASSTRQGANEKLFF.

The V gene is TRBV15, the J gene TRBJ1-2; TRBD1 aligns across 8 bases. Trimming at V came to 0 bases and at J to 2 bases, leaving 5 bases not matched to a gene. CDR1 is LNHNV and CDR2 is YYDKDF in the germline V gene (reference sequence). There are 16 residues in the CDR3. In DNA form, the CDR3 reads TGTGCCACCAGCAGAGATAGGACAGGGAGAAACTATGGCTACACCTTC. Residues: CATSRDRTGRNYGYTF.

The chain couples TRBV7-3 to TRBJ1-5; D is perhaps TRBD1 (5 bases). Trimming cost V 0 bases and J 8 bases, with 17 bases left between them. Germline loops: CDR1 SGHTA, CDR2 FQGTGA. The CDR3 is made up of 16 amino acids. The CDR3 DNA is TGTGCCAGCAGCTTAACGCACCAGGGAGGGATCAAGCCCCAGCATTTT. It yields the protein CASSLTHQGGIKPQHF.

The CDR3 DNA reads TGTGCCTGTGGGACAGGGGGTCCAGAGACCCAGTACTTC. This encodes CACGTGGPETQYF. The genes are TRBV30 and TRBJ2-5; 11 bases align to TRBD1. J lost 4 bases, V lost 6 bases, and 4 bases had no gene match. The CDR3 length is 13 residues. The germline V gene has CDR1 GTSNPN and CDR2 SVGIG (reference sequence).

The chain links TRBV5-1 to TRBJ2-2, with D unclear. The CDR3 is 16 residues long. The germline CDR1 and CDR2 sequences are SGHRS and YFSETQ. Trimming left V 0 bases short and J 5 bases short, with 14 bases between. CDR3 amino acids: CASSLVPGDLTGELFF. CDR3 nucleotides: TGCGCCAGCAGCTTGGTCCCAGGCGATCTTACCGGGGAGCTGTTTTTT.

CDR3 DNA sequence: TGCGCCAGCAGCTTGGATCACAGAAGCACAGATACGCAGTATTTT. This gives the protein CASSLDHRSTDTQYF. This chain joins TRBV5-1 and TRBJ2-3; D not certain. The germline V gene has CDR1 SGHRS and CDR2 YFSETQ. The CDR3 is 15 residues long. V was shortened by 0 bases and J by 0 bases, with 8 bases between the two germline ends.

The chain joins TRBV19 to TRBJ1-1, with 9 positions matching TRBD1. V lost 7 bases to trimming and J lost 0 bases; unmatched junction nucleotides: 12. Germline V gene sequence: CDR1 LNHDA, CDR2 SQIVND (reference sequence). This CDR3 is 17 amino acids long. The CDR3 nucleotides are TGTGCCAGTATGGGGACAGGGCCTTTCGCCATGAACACTGAAGCTTTCTTT. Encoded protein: CASMGTGPFAMNTEAFF.

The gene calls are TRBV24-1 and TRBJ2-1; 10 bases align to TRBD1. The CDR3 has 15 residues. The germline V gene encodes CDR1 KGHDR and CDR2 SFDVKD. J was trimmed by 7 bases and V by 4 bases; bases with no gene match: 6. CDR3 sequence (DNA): TGTGCCACCAGTGACCGTGGGACAGGGGATAATGAGCAGTTCTTC. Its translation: CATSDRGTGDNEQFF.

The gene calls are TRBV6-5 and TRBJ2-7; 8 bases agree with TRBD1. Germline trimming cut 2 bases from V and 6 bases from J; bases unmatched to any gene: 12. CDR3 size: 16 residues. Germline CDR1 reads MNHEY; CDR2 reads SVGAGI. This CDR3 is CASSYAGTGGAAEQYF. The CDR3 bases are TGTGCCAGCAGTTACGCCGGGACAGGTGGGGCCGCCGAGCAGTACTTC.

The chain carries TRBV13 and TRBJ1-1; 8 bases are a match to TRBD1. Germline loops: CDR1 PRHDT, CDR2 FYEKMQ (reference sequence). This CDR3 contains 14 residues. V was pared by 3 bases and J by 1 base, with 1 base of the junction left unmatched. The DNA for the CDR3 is TGTGCCAGCAGCTTCGACAGGGGGAACACTGAAGCTTTCTTT. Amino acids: CASSFDRGNTEAFF.

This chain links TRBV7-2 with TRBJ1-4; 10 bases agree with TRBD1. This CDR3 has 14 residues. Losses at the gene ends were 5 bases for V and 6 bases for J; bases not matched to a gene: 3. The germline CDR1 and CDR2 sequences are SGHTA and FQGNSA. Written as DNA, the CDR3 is TGTGCCAGCAGCGGGGGACAGGGGTATGAAAAACTGTTTTTT. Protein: CASSGGQGYEKLFF. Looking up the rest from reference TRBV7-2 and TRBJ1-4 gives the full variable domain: GAGVSQSPSNKVTEKGKDVELRCDPISGHTALYWYRQSLGQGLEFLIYFQGNSAPDKSGLPSDRFSAERTGGSVSTLTIQRTQQEDSAVYLCASSGGQGYEKLFFGSGTQLSVL.

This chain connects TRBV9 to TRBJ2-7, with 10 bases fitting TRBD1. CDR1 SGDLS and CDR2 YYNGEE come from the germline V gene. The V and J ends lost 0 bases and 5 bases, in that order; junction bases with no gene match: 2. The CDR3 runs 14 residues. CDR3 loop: CASSVVGTGDEQYF. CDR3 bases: TGTGCCAGCAGCGTAGTTGGGACAGGGGACGAGCAGTACTTC.

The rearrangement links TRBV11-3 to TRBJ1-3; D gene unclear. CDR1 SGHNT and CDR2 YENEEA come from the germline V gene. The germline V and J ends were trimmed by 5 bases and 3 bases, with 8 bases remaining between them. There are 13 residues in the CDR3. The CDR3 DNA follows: TGTGCCAGCAGCGCCAAGCTTGGAAACACCATATATTTT. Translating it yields CASSAKLGNTIYF.

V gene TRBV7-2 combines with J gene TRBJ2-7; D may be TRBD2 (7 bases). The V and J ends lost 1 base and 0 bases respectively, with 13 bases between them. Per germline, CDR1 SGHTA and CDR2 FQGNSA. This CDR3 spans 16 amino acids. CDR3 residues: CASSLVARGHSYEQYF. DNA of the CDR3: TGTGCCAGCAGCTTAGTCGCGCGGGGGCACTCCTACGAGCAGTACTTC. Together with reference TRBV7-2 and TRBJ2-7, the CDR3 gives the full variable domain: GAGVSQSPSNKVTEKGKDVELRCDPISGHTALYWYRQSLGQGLEFLIYFQGNSAPDKSGLPSDRFSAERTGGSVSTLTIQRTQQEDSAVYLCASSLVARGHSYEQYFGPGTRLTVT.

The CDR3 DNA sequence: TGTGCCAGCAGCGTGGACAGTTACAATGAGCAGTTCTTC. This gives the protein CASSVDSYNEQFF. The chain recombines TRBV9 with TRBJ2-1; TRBD1 is a possible D gene (6 bases). CDR3 size: 13 residues. Trimming removed 2 bases from V and 4 bases from J, with 7 bases in between. From germline, CDR1 is SGDLS and CDR2 YYNGEE.

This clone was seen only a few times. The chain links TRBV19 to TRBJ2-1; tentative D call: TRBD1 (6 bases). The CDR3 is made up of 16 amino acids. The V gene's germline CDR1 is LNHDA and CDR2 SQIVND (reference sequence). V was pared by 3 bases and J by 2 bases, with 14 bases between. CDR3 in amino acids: CASSIIRDIAYNEQFF. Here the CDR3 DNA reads TGTGCCAGTAGTATTATTCGGGACATAGCCTACAATGAGCAGTTCTTC.

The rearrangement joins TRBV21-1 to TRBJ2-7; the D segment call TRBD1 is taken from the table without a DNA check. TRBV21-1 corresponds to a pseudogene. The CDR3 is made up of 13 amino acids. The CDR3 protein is CASAKQKMDEQYF. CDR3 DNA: TGTGCCAGCGCAAAACAGAAGATGGACGAGCAGTACTTC.

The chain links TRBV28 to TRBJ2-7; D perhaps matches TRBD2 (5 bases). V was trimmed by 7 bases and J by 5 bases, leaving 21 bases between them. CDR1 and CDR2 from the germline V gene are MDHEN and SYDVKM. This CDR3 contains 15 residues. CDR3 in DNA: TGTGCCAGCACGACCTACTACCGGGGTTCCAACGAGCAGTACTTC. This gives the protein CASTTYYRGSNEQYF.

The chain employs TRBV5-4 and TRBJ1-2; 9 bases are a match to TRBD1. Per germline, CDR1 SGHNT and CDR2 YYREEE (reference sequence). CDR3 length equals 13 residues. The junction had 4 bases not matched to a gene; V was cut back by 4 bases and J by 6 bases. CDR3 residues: CASSPDRGNGYTF. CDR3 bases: TGTGCCAGCAGCCCGGACAGGGGCAATGGCTACACCTTC.

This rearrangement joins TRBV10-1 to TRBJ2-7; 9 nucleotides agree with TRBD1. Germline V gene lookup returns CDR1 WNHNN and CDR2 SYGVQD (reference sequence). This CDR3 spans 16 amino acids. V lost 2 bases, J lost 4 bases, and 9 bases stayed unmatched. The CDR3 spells CASSERRDRDGYEQYF. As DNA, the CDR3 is TGCGCCAGCAGTGAGAGGCGGGACAGGGATGGTTACGAGCAGTACTTC.

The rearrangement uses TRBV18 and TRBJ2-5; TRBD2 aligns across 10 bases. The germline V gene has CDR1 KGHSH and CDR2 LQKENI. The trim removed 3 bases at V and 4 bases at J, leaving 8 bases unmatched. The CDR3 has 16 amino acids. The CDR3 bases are TGTGCCAGCTCACCCTGGAGCGGGGGGGCCCCAGAGACCCAGTACTTC. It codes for CASSPWSGGAPETQYF.

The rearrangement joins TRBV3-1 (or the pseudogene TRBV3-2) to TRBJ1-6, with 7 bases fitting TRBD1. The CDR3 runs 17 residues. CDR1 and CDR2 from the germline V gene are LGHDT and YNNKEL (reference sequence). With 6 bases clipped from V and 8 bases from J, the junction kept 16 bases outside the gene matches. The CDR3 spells CASRKIWDRGVDSPLHF. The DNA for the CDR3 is TGTGCCAGCAGGAAAATATGGGACAGAGGTGTGGATTCACCCCTCCACTTT.

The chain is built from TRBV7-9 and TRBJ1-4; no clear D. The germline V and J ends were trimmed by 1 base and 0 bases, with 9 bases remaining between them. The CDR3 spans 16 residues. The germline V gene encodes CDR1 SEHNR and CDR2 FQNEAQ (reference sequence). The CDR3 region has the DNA TGTGCCAGCAGCTTAGACTTGGAGGCAACTAATGAAAAACTGTTTTTT. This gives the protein CASSLDLEATNEKLFF.

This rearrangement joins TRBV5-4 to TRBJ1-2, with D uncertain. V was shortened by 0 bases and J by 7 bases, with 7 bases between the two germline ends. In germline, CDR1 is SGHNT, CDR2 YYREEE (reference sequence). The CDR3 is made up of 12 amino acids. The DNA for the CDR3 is TGTGCCAGCAGCTTGGGAGGATTTGGCTACACCTTC. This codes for CASSLGGFGYTF.

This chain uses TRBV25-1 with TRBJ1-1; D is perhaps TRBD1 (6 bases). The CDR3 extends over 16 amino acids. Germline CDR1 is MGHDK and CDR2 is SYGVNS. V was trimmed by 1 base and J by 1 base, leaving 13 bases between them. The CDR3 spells CASSESFTGRNTEAFF. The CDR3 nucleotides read TGTGCCAGCAGTGAATCCTTCACAGGGCGGAACACTGAAGCTTTCTTT.